Below are 8 T cell receptor beta chains sequenced from a single sample in a study of blood T cell repertoires in COVID-19. Generated by immunoSEQ multiplex PCR, the TCRdb table keeps only in-frame clones and is missing some. The table records under 200,000 clones, 65% to 80% of them present only once. Sequencing was carried out using PBMCs or T cells enriched from blood (not recorded which). These TCRs come from a woman aged 70 to 79 in a cohort exposed to, infected with or recovered from COVID-19 (not recorded which).

This clone was counted only a few times. The V gene is TRBV6-5, the J gene TRBJ2-3; 9 positions match TRBD1. Looked up from germline, CDR1 is MNHEY and CDR2 is SVGAGI. Trimming cost V 7 bases and J 5 bases; bases outside gene matches: 10. This CDR3 is 15 amino acids long. CDR3 sequence reads: CASNPGQGSVDTQYF. The CDR3 DNA reads as TGTGCCAGCAATCCGGGACAGGGTTCGGTAGATACGCAGTATTTT.

This chain joins TRBV5-1 and TRBJ2-3, with 7 bases fitting TRBD2. This CDR3 is built from 13 residues. J was trimmed by 2 bases and V by 6 bases; bases with no gene match: 3. In germline, CDR1 is SGHRS, CDR2 YFSETQ. The CDR3 DNA is TGCGCCAGCAAAACTAGCGACACAGATACGCAGTATTTT. Translation: CASKTSDTDTQYF.

The V call is TRBV7-8, the J call TRBJ1-5; perhaps TRBD1 as D (5 bases). This CDR3 is 16 amino acids long. CDR1 and CDR2 from the germline V gene are SGHVS and FQNEAQ. V was shortened by 1 base and J by 6 bases, with 16 bases between the two germline ends. DNA for the CDR3: TGTGCCAGCAGCTTAGGCTCAGGGTCGGACGGTCAGCCCCAGCATTTT. Translation gives CASSLGSGSDGQPQHF.

V is TRBV7-9 and J is TRBJ2-1; 9 bases map to TRBD2. The CDR3 covers 17 residues. V was clipped by 1 base and J by 10 bases; unmatched bases: 14. Germline V gene sequence: CDR1 SEHNR, CDR2 FQNEAQ (reference sequence). In nucleotides, the CDR3 is TGTGCCAGCAGCTTAGGATTAGACGTGCGGGGGGGATTAGAGCAGTTCTTC. Amino acids: CASSLGLDVRGGLEQFF. Based on the CDR3 plus reference TRBV7-9 and TRBJ2-1, the full variable domain is DTGVSQNPRHKITKRGQNVTFRCDPISEHNRLYWYRQTLGQGPEFLTYFQNEAQLEKSRLLSDRFSAERPKGSFSTLEIQRTEQGDSAMYLCASSLGLDVRGGLEQFFGPGTRLTVL.

V is TRBV28 and J is TRBJ2-2, with D possibly TRBD2 on 5 matching bases. This CDR3 is 16 amino acids long. Germline values: CDR1 MDHEN, CDR2 SYDVKM. V was cut by 2 bases and J by 1 base, with 11 bases left in between. The CDR3 sequence is CASSLPASGNTGELFF. In DNA form, the CDR3 reads TGTGCCAGCAGTTTACCGGCCAGCGGGAACACCGGGGAGCTGTTTTTT.

J is TRBJ2-3 and V is TRBV4-3; possible D gene TRBD2, 6 bases. Trimming shortened V by 2 bases and J by 6 bases, and 12 bases separated the two germline ends. Germline lookup yields CDR1 LGHNA and CDR2 YSLEER. The CDR3 runs to 14 residues. CDR3 in amino acids: CASSQNPREDTQYF. CDR3 DNA sequence: TGCGCCAGCAGCCAAAACCCACGGGAGGATACGCAGTATTTT.

V is TRBV2 and J is TRBJ1-2, with a possible D match to TRBD1 (6 bases). The CDR3 is made up of 12 amino acids. With 5 bases removed from V and 7 bases from J, the gap between germline ends came to 11 bases. From germline, CDR1 is SNHLY and CDR2 FYNNEI. The CDR3 loop reads CASSNRVRGYTF. The CDR3 DNA follows: TGTGCCAGCAGTAACAGGGTTCGTGGCTACACCTTC.

Here the CDR3 reads CASRPRQGIATDTQYF. The CDR3 nucleotides are TGTGCCAGCAGGCCCCGACAGGGTATCGCGACAGATACGCAGTATTTT. V gene TRBV11-2 combines with J gene TRBJ2-3, with 7 nucleotides matching TRBD1. V was clipped by 6 bases and J by 3 bases; unmatched bases: 12. Germline V gene data show CDR1 as SGHAT and CDR2 as FQNNGV. The CDR3 is 16 amino acids.